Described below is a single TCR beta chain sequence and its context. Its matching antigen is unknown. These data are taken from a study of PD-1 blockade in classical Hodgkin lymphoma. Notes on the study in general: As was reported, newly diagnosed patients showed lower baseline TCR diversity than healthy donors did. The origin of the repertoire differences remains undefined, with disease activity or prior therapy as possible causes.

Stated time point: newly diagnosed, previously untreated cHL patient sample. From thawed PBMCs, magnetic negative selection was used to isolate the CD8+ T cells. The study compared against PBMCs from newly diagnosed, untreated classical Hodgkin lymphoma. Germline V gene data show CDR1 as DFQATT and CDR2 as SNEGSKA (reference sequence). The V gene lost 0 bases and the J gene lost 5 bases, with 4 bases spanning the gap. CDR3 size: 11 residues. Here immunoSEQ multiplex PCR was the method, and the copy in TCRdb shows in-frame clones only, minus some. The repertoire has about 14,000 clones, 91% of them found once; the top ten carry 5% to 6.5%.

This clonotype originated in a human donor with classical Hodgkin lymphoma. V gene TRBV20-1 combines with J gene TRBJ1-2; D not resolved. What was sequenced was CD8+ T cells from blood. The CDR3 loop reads CSARDKYGYTF. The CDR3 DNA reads TGCAGTGCTAGAGACAAGTATGGCTACACCTTC.